The TCR beta chain under discussion was sequenced for a study of T cell responses to AZD1222 COVID-19 vaccine (dated by TCRdb to the early 2020s). For the study in its entirety: AZD1222 recipients with second doses at about 4 weeks or about 12 weeks were pooled, because spike-specific TCR depth and breadth did not differ between schedules. Trial participants were enrolled into age subgroups of 18-55, 56-69 and 70-plus years, which contained around 150, 28 and 57 TCR-sequenced participants, respectively. TCR sequencing covered more than 230 trial participants: 200 to 220 given two doses of AZD1222 and around 25 given two doses of MenACWY control vaccine.

The sample's time point label is to be understood as: baseline before first vaccination. Samples from vaccinated people were obtained from the UK trials COV001 and COV002, which included a single-blind randomized controlled phase 2/3 trial of AZD1222 (ChAdOx1 nCoV-19) in healthy adults. For TCRbeta chain sequencing, PBMC samples from trial participants were taken at day 0 and at day 28 after the second dose. The investigation overall reported the following: In the small 56-69-year group, the increase in depth fell short of significance, most likely because of low power. Most participants were white British and females outnumbered males, and the authors suggested that clonal diversity may have been underestimated. After two AZD1222 doses, both the breadth and the depth of spike-specific TCRs were significantly higher than at day 0 and than in MenACWY recipients. Because no samples from the day 14 peak response were available, repertoires could be characterized only after the peak T cell response. Reportedly, almost half of the unique spike-specific TCRs recognized epitopes lying outside the regions that are mutated in the B.1.351 and B.1.1.7 variants. Conclusions about previously exposed vaccinees are limited because only six or seven AZD1222 recipients were SARS-CoV-2 seropositive at baseline. The vaccine-associated CD4 TCRs covered the entire spike protein, and the dominant responses fell in regions 160-218 and 743-854.

The CDR3 regions of human TCRbeta chains were analyzed by immunosequencing. Under the source paper's analysis protocol: TCRs in the repertoires were matched against a reference library of SARS-CoV-2-specific TCRs that had been generated with the MIRA antigen-specificity platform. Breadth was defined as the fraction of unique TCRs that were SARS-CoV-2-associated. Depth was defined as the fraction of total T cells that were SARS-CoV-2-associated. Using the MIRA data, each spike-specific TCR was mapped to the spike region that the TCR reacts to and placed in a CD4 or CD8 class. Log10-transformed breadth and depth values were compared by one-way ANOVA with Sidak's multiple comparisons tests. The clones in this table, taken by TCRdb from immuneACCESS, are in-frame only. Not every clone is retained; where verified, under half of the shortfall comes from an unresolved V gene, and the cause of the rest is unknown. The D gene and trimming were derived from the DNA, and the V and J assignments and clone size from that table. This sample lists around 97,000 clones; 88% were detected once. Jointly, the top ten make up 20% to 25% of the sample.

In regard to this clone: Its binding antigen is unknown. No much larger clone is present one base from it, and per-base qualities are unavailable.

The CDR3 runs 12 amino acids, cysteine and phenylalanine included. The kept DNA is CDR3 alone, 36 bases in frame from the first base. CDR1 is given as SEHNR and CDR2 as FQNEAQ, both from the germline V gene (reference sequence). The trim is 4 bases for V and 8 bases for J, with a gap of 11 bases between the germline ends. This chain joins TRBV7-9 to TRBJ1-2; tentative D gene TRBD1, with 5 bases matching. This receptor was identified in an adult in good health. The source was peripheral blood, collected on day 0 of AZD1222 vaccination. The CDR3 reads as follows: CASSSQGNGYTF. The sequenced DNA is TGTGCCAGCAGCTCCCAGGGAAACGGCTACACCTTC.